This paragraph covers one TCR beta chain sequence. The antigen it recognizes is unknown. Base quality data are lacking; no much larger clone is found one base away. These data originate in a study of CD8+CD57+ T cells in acquired aplastic anemia (dated by TCRdb to about 2018). For context, the study as a whole: A mean of 3.2 ug of DNA, ranging from roughly 0.19 to 27.4 ug, was extracted from sorted CD4+ and CD8+ cells. CD8+CD57+ expansion was defined as a frequency above the mean frequency observed in healthy subjects. Overall study outcomes, separate from this receptor: Twenty-nine CD8+ CDR3 sequences were shared between patients and controls but appeared highly expressed in patients and within their immunodominant clones. CD8+ Simpson's diversity did not differ significantly between patients and healthy controls (P=0.060).

Profiling of TCR beta VDJ combinations and CDR3 sequences used genomic DNA as the template. An Illumina HiSeq 2000 was the platform used for TCR repertoire sequencing. On the study's bioinformatics: Repertoire assessment relied on Simpson's diversity index, CDR3 size and DJ length profiles, and TRBV/TRBJ rearrangement plots. The immunodominant clone was defined as the most abundant DNA sequence in deep sequencing data. CDR3 amino acid sequences were screened for sharing across subjects and compared with published repertoires and the VDJdb database. TCRdb took the public reads, trimmed them with fastp at Q25, ran MiXCR for clone calling and kept in-frame beta chains. Identical CDR3 protein sequences are pooled into one entry, listed with their most common genes and DNA. The V and J calls and clone size are TCRdb's, not the authors'. The sample profile shows fewer than 250,000 distinct CDR3 sequences; around half of them were found once. The top ten clones comprise approximately 7.8% of the sample.

The germline V gene supplies CDR1 SGHTA and CDR2 FQGNSA. From its cysteine to its phenylalanine, the CDR3 spans 13 amino acids. Only the CDR3 part of the read is kept: 39 bases, read in frame from the first base. Trimming leaves V shorter by 6 bases and J shorter by 12 bases, with the junction holding 10 bases beyond the gene matches. Expansion of CD8+CD57+ cells had been shown by flow cytometry in the patients chosen for sequencing. All patients had severe acquired aplastic anemia diagnosed by International Study of Aplastic Anemia and Agranulocytosis and Camitta criteria. No patient had received any therapy when blood was sampled. In this study, sorted CD4+ and CD8+ T cells from the blood of healthy subjects and of severe aplastic anemia patients had their TCR repertoires deep-sequenced. Patients were enrolled in the USA under clinicaltrials.gov protocols 00001620, 01623167, 00001397, 00071045, 00081523 and 00961064. Ficoll-Paque density gradient centrifugation was used to isolate peripheral blood mononuclear cells. Before DNA extraction, CD4+ and CD8+ T cells were sorted by FACS or by magnetic beads.

This sequence was found in a human donor with aplastic anemia. Material for sequencing was sorted CD4+, CD8+, or CD8+CD57+ T cells (not recorded which) from PBMCs. The rearranged chain carries TRBV7-2 and TRBJ1-4, with TRBD1 identical over 7 junction bases. The nucleotide sequence reads TGTGCCAGCAGAGCGCAGGGGGAGGAGGAACTGTTTTTT. The encoded protein is CASRAQGEEELFF.